This TCR beta chain was captured by sequencing in a study of cytomegalovirus exposure and HLA in healthy donors. 60 Vbeta and 13 Jbeta primers were used in PCR. Sequencing was performed with immunoSEQ multiplex PCR; in TCRdb, only in-frame clones are kept and a portion is missing. Here the sample spans over 100,000 clones, roughly 80% being singletons. The CDR3 spans 16 residues. V shed 0 bases, J shed 0 bases, and the junction held 4 bases outside the gene matches. Germline CDR1 reads SEHNR; CDR2 reads FQNEAQ (reference sequence). The chain is built from TRBV7-9 and TRBJ1-1; 7 nucleotides match TRBD1. This TCR derives from a woman aged 45 to 65 in good health and CMV-seropositive. Sequencing was carried out using PBMCs. The CDR3 reads CASSLAWDRLNTEAFF. In DNA, the CDR3 is TGTGCCAGCAGCTTAGCCTGGGACAGATTGAACACTGAAGCTTTCTTT.